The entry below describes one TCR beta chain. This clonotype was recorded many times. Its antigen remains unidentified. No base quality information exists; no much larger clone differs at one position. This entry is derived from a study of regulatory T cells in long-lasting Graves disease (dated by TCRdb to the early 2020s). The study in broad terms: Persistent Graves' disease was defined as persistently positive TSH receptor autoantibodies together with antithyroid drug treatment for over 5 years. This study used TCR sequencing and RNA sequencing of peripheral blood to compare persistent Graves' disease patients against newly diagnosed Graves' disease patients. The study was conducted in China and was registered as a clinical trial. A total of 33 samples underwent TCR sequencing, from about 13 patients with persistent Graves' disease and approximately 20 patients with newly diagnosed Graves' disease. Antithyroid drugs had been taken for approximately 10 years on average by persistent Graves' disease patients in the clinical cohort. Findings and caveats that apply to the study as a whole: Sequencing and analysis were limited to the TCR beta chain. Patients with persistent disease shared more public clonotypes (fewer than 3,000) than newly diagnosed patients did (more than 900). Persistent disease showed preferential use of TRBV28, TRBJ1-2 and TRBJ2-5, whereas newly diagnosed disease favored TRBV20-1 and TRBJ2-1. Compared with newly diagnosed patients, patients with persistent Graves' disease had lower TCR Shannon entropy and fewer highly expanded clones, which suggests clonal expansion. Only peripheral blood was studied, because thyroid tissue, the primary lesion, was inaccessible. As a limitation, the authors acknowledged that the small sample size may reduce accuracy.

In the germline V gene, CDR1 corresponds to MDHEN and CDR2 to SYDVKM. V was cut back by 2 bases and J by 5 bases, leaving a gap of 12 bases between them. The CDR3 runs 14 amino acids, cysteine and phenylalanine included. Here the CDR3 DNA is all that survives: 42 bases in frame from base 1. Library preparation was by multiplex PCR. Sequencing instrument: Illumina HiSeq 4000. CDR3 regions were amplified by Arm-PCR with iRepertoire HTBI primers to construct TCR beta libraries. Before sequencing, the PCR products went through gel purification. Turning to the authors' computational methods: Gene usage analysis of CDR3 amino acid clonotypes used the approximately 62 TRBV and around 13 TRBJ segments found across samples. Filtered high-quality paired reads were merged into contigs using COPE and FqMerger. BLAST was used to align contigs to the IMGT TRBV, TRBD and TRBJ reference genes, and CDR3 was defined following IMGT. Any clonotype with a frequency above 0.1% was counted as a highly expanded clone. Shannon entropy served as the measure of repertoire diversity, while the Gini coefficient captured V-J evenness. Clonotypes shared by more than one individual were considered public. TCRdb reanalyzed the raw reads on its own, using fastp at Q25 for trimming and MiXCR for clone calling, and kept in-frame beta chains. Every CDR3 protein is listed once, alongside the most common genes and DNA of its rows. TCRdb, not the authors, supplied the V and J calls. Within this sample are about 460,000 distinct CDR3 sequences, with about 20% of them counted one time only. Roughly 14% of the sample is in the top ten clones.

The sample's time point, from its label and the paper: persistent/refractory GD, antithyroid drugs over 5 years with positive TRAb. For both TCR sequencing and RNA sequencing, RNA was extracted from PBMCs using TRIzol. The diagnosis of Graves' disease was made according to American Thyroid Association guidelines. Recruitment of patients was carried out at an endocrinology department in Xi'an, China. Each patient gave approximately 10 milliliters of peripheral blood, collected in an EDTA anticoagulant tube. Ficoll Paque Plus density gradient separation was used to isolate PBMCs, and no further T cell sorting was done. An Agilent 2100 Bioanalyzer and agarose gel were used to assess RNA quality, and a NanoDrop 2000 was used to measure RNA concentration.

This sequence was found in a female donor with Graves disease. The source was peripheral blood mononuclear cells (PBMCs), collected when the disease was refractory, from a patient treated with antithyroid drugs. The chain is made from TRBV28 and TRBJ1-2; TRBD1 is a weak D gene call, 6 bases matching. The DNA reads TGTGCCAGCAGTTTAACAGGGAGAGAGTATGGCTACACCTTC. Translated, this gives CASSLTGREYGYTF.